Below are 25 T cell receptor beta chains sequenced from a single sample in a study of blood T cells in healthy people across ages. The second PCR ran roughly 6 to 11 cycles with a sample-barcoded 5' primer and J-beta primers. TCRdb analysed the 5' RACE reads with MiXCR anew, one entry per CDR3 protein. Of over a million distinct CDR3 sequences in the sample, 42% were seen once. The sequenced material came from blood. These receptors were taken from a woman between 18 and 29 years old in good health.

This clonotype was detected only once. This chain connects TRBV7-2 to TRBJ2-3; D perhaps matches TRBD1 (6 bases). This CDR3 is 17 amino acids long. V was trimmed by 2 bases and J by 0 bases, leaving 15 bases between them. Germline V gives CDR1 SGHTA, CDR2 FQGNSA. The CDR3 loop is CASSLMASRGSTDTQYF. The DNA for the CDR3 is TGTGCCAGCAGCTTAATGGCTAGCAGGGGTAGCACAGATACGCAGTATTTT. The whole variable domain, filled in from reference TRBV7-2 and TRBJ2-3, reads GAGVSQSPSNKVTEKGKDVELRCDPISGHTALYWYRQSLGQGLEFLIYFQGNSAPDKSGLPSDRFSAERTGGSVSTLTIQRTQQEDSAVYLCASSLMASRGSTDTQYFGPGTRLTVL.

The V gene is TRBV15, the J gene TRBJ1-3; 7 nucleotides align to TRBD1. The V and J ends lost 5 bases and 4 bases, in that order; junction bases with no gene match: 8. Germline V gives CDR1 LNHNV, CDR2 YYDKDF (reference sequence). This CDR3 is built from 15 residues. Here the CDR3 reads CATSRRGGSGNTIYF. CDR3 DNA: TGTGCCACCAGCCGCAGAGGGGGCTCAGGAAACACCATATATTTT. Supplemented by reference TRBV15 and TRBJ1-3, the full variable domain reads DAMVIQNPRYQVTQFGKPVTLSCSQTLNHNVMYWYQQKSSQAPKLLFHYYDKDFNNEADTPDNFQSRRPNTSFCFLDIRSPGLGDTAMYLCATSRRGGSGNTIYFGEGSWLTVV.

The chain joins TRBV12-3 or TRBV12-4 to TRBJ2-3; the match to TRBD2 covers 8 bases. With V trimmed by 4 bases and J by 11 bases, 11 bases remained unmatched. CDR3 length: 14 residues. CDR3 protein: CASSSLREGREQYF. CDR3 DNA sequence: TGTGCCAGCAGTTCTCTCCGGGAGGGCCGGGAGCAGTATTTT.

As to this clonotype: Compared with germline, one end of the junction differs, possibly owing to a read error. The genes are TRBV7-9 and TRBJ2-3; unclear D gene. Germline CDR1 reads SEHNR; CDR2 reads FQNEAQ (reference sequence). CDR3 length equals 14 residues. In DNA, the CDR3 is TGTGCCTGCAGCGCCCTTTTGACCACAGATACGCAGTATTTT. Amino acids: CACSALLTTDTQYF.

CDR3: CASSEALRGKTSGDTQYF. DNA for the CDR3: TGTGCCAGCAGTGAAGCGCTTCGCGGTAAAACTAGCGGAGATACGCAGTATTTT. The J gene is TRBJ2-3, the V gene TRBV2, with 8 bases lining up with TRBD2. Germline lookup yields CDR1 SNHLY and CDR2 FYNNEI. The CDR3 loop spans 18 amino acids. With 0 bases clipped from V and 5 bases from J, the junction kept 13 bases outside the gene matches.

V gene TRBV11-2 combines with J gene TRBJ1-1; the D gene is possibly TRBD1 (6 bases). CDR1 and CDR2 from the germline V gene are SGHAT and FQNNGV. Trimming removed 5 bases from V and 0 bases from J, with 16 bases in between. The CDR3 totals 16 residues. For the CDR3, the DNA is TGTGCCAGCAGCCGAGGGGACATCCTCATGAACACTGAAGCTTTCTTT. It is translated as CASSRGDILMNTEAFF.

V and J are TRBV6-6 and TRBJ1-1, with D unresolved. The V gene lost 0 bases and the J gene lost 7 bases, with 15 bases spanning the gap. Germline V gene sequence: CDR1 MNHNY, CDR2 SVGAGI (reference sequence). There are 15 residues in the CDR3. CDR3 nucleotide sequence: TGTGCCAGCAGTTACTCTCTCCCGGGCACTGGTGAAGCTTTCTTT. Its protein is CASSYSLPGTGEAFF.

The CDR3, as DNA: TGTGCCAGCAGTTTTGGGGCGGGATCTGAAGCTTTCTTT. This sequence encodes CASSFGAGSEAFF. V and J are TRBV27 and TRBJ1-1; D is possibly TRBD1 (5 bases). From germline, CDR1 is MNHEY and CDR2 SMNVEV (reference sequence). The V and J ends lost 3 bases and 6 bases respectively, with 11 bases between them. This CDR3 contains 13 residues.

This clonotype was seen only a few times. The chain uses TRBV11-2 and TRBJ2-7; D gene ambiguous. Germline V lookup: CDR1 SGHAT, CDR2 FQNNGV. This CDR3 has 14 residues. With 5 bases removed from V and 9 bases from J, the gap between germline ends came to 20 bases. The DNA for the CDR3 is TGTGCCAGCAGCCCGATACAAGTACCCTACAGGCAGTACTTC. This encodes CASSPIQVPYRQYF. The full variable domain, rest sourced from reference TRBV11-2 and TRBJ2-7, is EAGVAQSPRYKIIEKRQSVAFWCNPISGHATLYWYQQILGQGPKLLIQFQNNGVVDDSQLPKDRFSAERLKGVDSTLKIQPAKLEDSAVYLCASSPIQVPYRQYFGPGTRLTVT.

This clonotype was counted between two and nine times. The chain combines TRBV5-1 with TRBJ2-3; D remains ambiguous. Looked up from germline, CDR1 is SGHRS and CDR2 is YFSETQ. Trimming shortened V by 1 base and J by 2 bases, and 14 bases separated the two germline ends. This CDR3 has 16 residues. The CDR3, as DNA: TGCGCCAGCAGCTTGATAAGTCTGCTCGACACAGATACGCAGTATTTT. Its translation is CASSLISLLDTDTQYF.

The genes are TRBV2 and TRBJ2-1, with TRBD2 identical over 7 bases. The V gene's germline CDR1 is SNHLY and CDR2 FYNNEI. The CDR3 has 15 amino acids. Germline trimming cut 6 bases from V and 10 bases from J; bases unmatched to any gene: 15. The DNA for the CDR3 is TGTGCCAGCAGGGTAAGCGGGGACCGCTCCTACGAGCAGTTCTTC. Its translation is CASRVSGDRSYEQFF.

The CDR3, as DNA: TGTGCCAGCAGCTTAGTCGGTTTCGAGCAGTACTTC. Translating gives CASSLVGFEQYF. The chain links TRBV7-8 to TRBJ2-7, with D unresolved. The germline CDR1 and CDR2 sequences are SGHVS and FQNEAQ. The CDR3 is made up of 12 amino acids. The ends were cut back, 1 base at V and 6 bases at J, with 7 bases in the middle.

Written as DNA, the CDR3 is TGTGCCAGCAGTTACAACTTTAACAATGAGCAGTTCTTC. Translation: CASSYNFNNEQFF. V is TRBV6-6 and J is TRBJ2-1; D remains ambiguous. The ends were cut back, 2 bases at V and 5 bases at J, with 7 bases in the middle. The CDR3 has 13 amino acids. CDR1 is MNHNY and CDR2 is SVGAGI in the germline V gene (reference sequence).

This clonotype was detected a few times. V gene TRBV29-1 combines with J gene TRBJ1-4; unclear D gene. V was shortened by 4 bases and J by 5 bases, with 8 bases between the two germline ends. CDR1 and CDR2 from the germline V gene are SQVTM and ANQGSEA. The length of the CDR3 is 12 residues. Here the CDR3 reads CSVGQLNEKLFF. DNA of the CDR3: TGCAGCGTTGGGCAGTTAAATGAAAAACTGTTTTTT.

This clonotype turned up a few times. The chain uses TRBV20-1 and TRBJ2-7; D might be TRBD1 or TRBD2, each matching 5 bases. The CDR3 is 12 residues long. Germline V gene lookup returns CDR1 DFQATT and CDR2 SNEGSKA (reference sequence). Between the trimmed V and J ends, which lost 6 bases and 5 bases, there was a span of 14 bases. In DNA form, the CDR3 reads TGCAGTGCAAAAAGAGGGGTAAACGAGCAGTACTTC. Its protein product is CSAKRGVNEQYF.

Concerning this clonotype itself: One end of the junction is discordant with germline, which a read error may explain. V usage is TRBV9 and J usage is TRBJ2-3; tentatively, D is TRBD2 (5 bases). CDR1 and CDR2 (germline): SGDLS, YYNGEE. The CDR3 is 15 amino acids. This CDR3 reads CASSVEGRGADMQYF. The CDR3 DNA reads TGTGCCAGCAGCGTCGAGGGTAGAGGAGCAGATATGCAGTATTTT.

This sequence joins TRBV10-3 and TRBJ1-1, with 7 nucleotides matching TRBD1. Germline CDR1 reads ENHRY; CDR2 reads SYGVKD. The trim removed 4 bases at V and 5 bases at J, leaving 10 bases unmatched. This CDR3 has 15 amino acids. The CDR3 spells CAISGSAGGRTEAFF. DNA of the CDR3: TGTGCCATCAGTGGGTCGGCAGGGGGAAGGACTGAAGCTTTCTTT.

This clonotype was seen at least ten times. The chain uses TRBV28 and TRBJ2-2; D uncertain. The germline V gene has CDR1 MDHEN and CDR2 SYDVKM. Trimming shortened V by 2 bases and J by 1 base, and 5 bases separated the two germline ends. CDR3 length equals 14 residues. The CDR3 nucleotides read TGTGCCAGCAGTTTAGCGGTGAACACCGGGGAGCTGTTTTTT. Translation: CASSLAVNTGELFF.

Ten or more counts support this clonotype. The rearrangement uses TRBV29-1 and TRBJ2-3; D is ambiguous. Germline lookup yields CDR1 SQVTM and CDR2 ANQGSEA. The CDR3 has 12 residues. Trimming shortened V by 5 bases and J by 3 bases, and 9 bases separated the two germline ends. CDR3: CSVRAGTDTQYF. In DNA form, the CDR3 reads TGCAGCGTTCGAGCCGGGACAGATACGCAGTATTTT.

A word on this clonotype: This sequence may be a read error, since a much larger clone differs from it by one base. In DNA form, the CDR3 reads TGCAGTGCTAGTCCACATGGTGGCTATGGCTACACCTTC. This sequence encodes CSASPHGGYGYTF. The genes are TRBV20-1 and TRBJ1-2; D not certain. Germline CDR1 and CDR2: DFQATT and SNEGSKA (reference sequence). V was cut by 3 bases and J by 4 bases, with 12 bases left in between. This CDR3 spans 13 amino acids.

Comment on this clonotype: At one of its ends the junction is not consistent with the germline gene, which may arise from a read error. J is TRBJ2-7 and V is TRBV6-1, with 8 bases aligning to TRBD1. Germline CDR1 and CDR2: MNHNS and SASEGT. The CDR3 spans 15 residues. The CDR3, as DNA: TGTGCCAGCAGTTCAACAGGGGGTAGTTCCTACGAGCGGTACTTC. This sequence encodes CASSSTGGSSYERYF.

This clonotype was seen more than once but under ten times. Sequence at one end of the junction differs from germline and may be a read error. The chain recombines TRBV7-7 with TRBJ2-1; tentatively, D is TRBD1 (5 bases). The CDR3 is made up of 17 amino acids. From germline, CDR1 is SSHAT and CDR2 FNYEAQ (reference sequence). CDR3 sequence reads: CASSPFVGEVVNNEQFF. DNA of the CDR3: TGTGCTAGCAGCCCTTTCGTAGGGGAAGTGGTAAACAATGAGCAGTTCTTC.

The chain has TRBV27 and TRBJ2-5; D remains ambiguous. CDR3 length: 12 amino acids. Trimming removed 5 bases at V and 13 bases at J, with 17 bases between. The germline gives CDR1 MNHEY, CDR2 SMNVEV (reference sequence). In nucleotides, the CDR3 is TGTGCCAGCAGTCCCCTGGGTTTCTCCCCGTACTTC. Translated, it gives CASSPLGFSPYF.

J is TRBJ2-3 and V is TRBV4-2, with 9 positions matching TRBD2. This CDR3 spans 17 amino acids. In germline, CDR1 is LGHNA, CDR2 YNFKEQ. Trimming at V came to 0 bases and at J to 2 bases, leaving 6 bases not matched to a gene. Here the CDR3 DNA reads TGTGCCAGCAGCCAAGATCTAGCGGGGCAACTCACAGATACGCAGTATTTT. This codes for CASSQDLAGQLTDTQYF.

In the case of this clonotype: One end of the junction is discordant with germline, which a read error may explain. The chain combines TRBV5-5 with TRBJ1-5; D not resolved. Per germline, CDR1 SGHKS and CDR2 YYEKEE (reference sequence). This CDR3 has 13 residues. Here the CDR3 reads CAGSSLTVGPQHF. CDR3 DNA sequence: TGTGCCGGCAGCTCCCTAACGGTTGGGCCCCAGCATTTT.